One sample yielded the 11 T cell receptor beta chains listed below, sequenced in a study of a mutant IDH1 vaccine in newly diagnosed glioma. Generated by immunoSEQ multiplex PCR, the TCRdb table keeps only in-frame clones and is missing some. Counted here are 58,000 or so clones, around 85% occurring once; the ten biggest clones make up roughly 1.6%. Time point noted: week 35, safety follow-up. A single vaccine dose contained 300 ug of mutant IDH1 20-mer peptide, and topical imiquimod was used with it. For these TCRs, the target antigens are not known. The sample was PBMCs, taken from a glioma patient whose treatment included an IDH1 peptide vaccine. Every receptor here comes from a man aged 40-49 years with glioma.

The V call is TRBV27, the J call TRBJ2-2, with D perhaps matching TRBD1 or TRBD2 (5 bases each). Germline loops: CDR1 MNHEY, CDR2 SMNVEV (reference sequence). Trimming shortened V by 8 bases and J by 4 bases, and 14 bases separated the two germline ends. This CDR3 comprises 14 residues. The CDR3 DNA reads as TGTGCCAGCCAACTCAGGGACGGCACCGGGGAGCTGTTTTTT. This translates into CASQLRDGTGELFF.

J is TRBJ2-2 and V is TRBV5-4; unclear D gene. With 3 bases removed from V and 3 bases from J, the gap between germline ends came to 0 bases. This CDR3 spans 11 amino acids. Germline values: CDR1 SGHNT, CDR2 YYREEE (reference sequence). CDR3 DNA: TGTGCCAGCAGCTACACCGGGGAGCTGTTTTTT. This translates into CASSYTGELFF.

The chain combines TRBV5-5 with TRBJ2-7, with TRBD2 matching 7 bases. The ends lost 1 base at V and 3 bases at J; junction bases unmatched: 4. CDR3 size: 14 residues. Germline-derived CDR1 and CDR2 are SGHKS and YYEKEE (reference sequence). CDR3 sequence reads: CASSLTSAHYEQYF. The CDR3 DNA sequence: TGTGCCAGCAGCTTGACTAGCGCCCACTACGAGCAGTACTTC.

The V gene is TRBV29-1, the J gene TRBJ1-5, with D unresolved. CDR3 size: 13 residues. CDR1 and CDR2 from the germline V gene are SQVTM and ANQGSEA. Trimming took 5 bases from V and 2 from J, leaving 10 bases between them. CDR3 sequence: CSVMVGGNQPQHF. Written as DNA, the CDR3 is TGCAGCGTTATGGTAGGAGGCAATCAGCCCCAGCATTTT.

The chain has TRBV7-9 and TRBJ2-3; D remains ambiguous. The CDR3 extends over 13 amino acids. Germline CDR1 reads SEHNR; CDR2 reads FQNEAQ (reference sequence). Trimming took off 3 bases at V and 0 bases at J, with 4 bases between the two ends. CDR3 nucleotides: TGTGCCAGCAGCTTGGAGAGCACAGATACGCAGTATTTT. This translates into CASSLESTDTQYF. The whole variable domain, remainder taken from reference TRBV7-9 and TRBJ2-3, is DTGVSQNPRHKITKRGQNVTFRCDPISEHNRLYWYRQTLGQGPEFLTYFQNEAQLEKSRLLSDRFSAERPKGSFSTLEIQRTEQGDSAMYLCASSLESTDTQYFGPGTRLTVL.

Only a few counts were recorded for this clone. The V and J genes are TRBV18 and TRBJ1-2; 7 bases are a match to TRBD1. CDR1 and CDR2 (germline): KGHSH, LQKENI. The CDR3 is made up of 13 amino acids. The trim removed 2 bases at V and 8 bases at J, leaving 5 bases unmatched. The CDR3 coding sequence is TGTGCCAGCTCACCAAGCACAGGGGCCGGCTACACCTTC. It encodes CASSPSTGAGYTF.

The J gene is TRBJ1-2, the V gene TRBV19; TRBD1 is a possible D gene (5 bases). CDR1 is LNHDA and CDR2 is SQIVND in the germline V gene (reference sequence). The V end lost 6 bases, the J end lost 4 bases, and 12 bases lay between the germline ends. The CDR3 consists of 13 residues. CDR3 nucleotide sequence: TGTGCCAGTAGGACGGGGACGCTCTATGGCTACACCTTC. Encoded protein: CASRTGTLYGYTF.

The V and J genes are TRBV7-9 and TRBJ2-2; 7 bases are a match to TRBD2. This CDR3 region has 17 residues. J gave up 4 bases and V 4 bases, and 12 bases lay outside the gene matches. Per the germline V gene, CDR1 is SEHNR and CDR2 is FQNEAQ (reference sequence). CDR3 loop: CASSSLPGLPSTGELFF. CDR3 nucleotides: TGTGCCAGCAGCTCCTTACCGGGACTACCGTCCACCGGGGAGCTGTTTTTT.

The V and J genes are TRBV18 and TRBJ2-7; TRBD1 matches 10 bases. Trimming took 3 bases from V and 5 from J; bases not matched to a gene: 10. This CDR3 region has 16 residues. The germline V gene has CDR1 KGHSH and CDR2 LQKENI. The CDR3 nucleotides read TGTGCCAGCTCACCGGCCGGACAGGGGGTCTTCCACGAGCAGTACTTC. Its protein is CASSPAGQGVFHEQYF.

This rearrangement joins TRBV4-1 to TRBJ2-7, with D perhaps TRBD1 (6 bases). Trimming removed 4 bases at V and 0 bases at J, with 16 bases between. Germline CDR1 and CDR2: MGHRA and YSYEKL. The CDR3 totals 16 residues. The CDR3 here is CASSLLQGFTSYEQYF. CDR3 bases: TGCGCCAGCAGCCTATTACAGGGTTTCACCTCCTACGAGCAGTACTTC.

This clone was counted between two and nine times. The chain carries TRBV7-9 and TRBJ1-2; D is uncertain. V was clipped by 0 bases and J by 0 bases, with 5 bases between them. In germline, CDR1 is SEHNR, CDR2 FQNEAQ (reference sequence). The CDR3 contains 14 residues. The CDR3 spells CASSLAASNYGYTF. The CDR3 DNA is TGTGCCAGCAGCTTAGCGGCCTCTAACTATGGCTACACCTTC.